A single sample is the source of the 28 T cell receptor beta chains below, sequenced in a study of T cell repertoires in cytomegalovirus infection. Their specific antigens are unknown. TCRdb reanalysed the reads using MiXCR and keeps one entry per CDR3 protein. This repertoire shows roughly 280,000 distinct CDR3 sequences, roughly a fifth found once; its top ten account for approximately 19%. The input for sequencing was cultured PBMCs, taken from culture after CMV antigen stimulation. The receptors originated from a human donor in good health (CMV status not recorded). Some clones in this sample may be carry-over from other donors' samples.

The chain links TRBV28 to TRBJ2-7, with a tentative D call TRBD2 (5 bases). Trimming removed 7 bases from V and 9 bases from J, with 22 bases in between. The CDR3 contains 14 residues. CDR1 MDHEN and CDR2 SYDVKM come from the germline V gene. CDR3 protein: CASNSERVGFRQYV. CDR3 nucleotides: TGTGCCAGCAACTCGGAGAGGGTAGGTTTTCGGCAGTACGTC.

The chain is built from TRBV7-2 and TRBJ2-3; D not certain. Between the trimmed V and J ends, which lost 5 bases and 2 bases, there was a span of 17 bases. CDR1 and CDR2 from the germline V gene are SGHTA and FQGNSA. The CDR3 sequence is 16 residues long. The CDR3 sequence: CASSPGVGSLTDTQYF. The CDR3 DNA is TGTGCCAGCAGCCCTGGGGTTGGATCTCTCACAGATACGCAGTATTTT.

The sample holds a few counts of this clonotype. The V gene is TRBV12-3 or TRBV12-4, the J gene TRBJ2-1; TRBD2 matches at 11 bases. After removal of 7 bases from V and 9 bases from J, the junction contained 8 bases not matched to a gene. The length of the CDR3 is 14 residues. This CDR3 reads CASTISGRDGEQFF. As DNA, the CDR3 is TGTGCCAGCACCATTAGCGGGAGGGACGGTGAGCAGTTCTTC.

This clonotype has ten or more counts. Here the CDR3 DNA reads TGTGCCAGCAGCTCTGAGCGTTACAGCCGACTAGCGGGAGAAGTCCTAGCCAAAAACATTCAGTACTTC. It encodes CASSSERYSRLAGEVLAKNIQYF. The rearrangement joins TRBV11-3 to TRBJ2-4, with 12 bases that match TRBD2. Germline trimming cut 4 bases from V and 0 bases from J; bases unmatched to any gene: 22. Germline CDR1 and CDR2: SGHNT and YENEEA. This CDR3 is 23 amino acids long.

A few counts support this clonotype. V usage is TRBV7-4 and J usage is TRBJ1-3; 8 positions match TRBD1. V gave up 1 base and J gave up 0 bases; unmatched junction bases: 5. CDR1 is SGHVT and CDR2 is SQSDAQ in the germline V gene. The CDR3 spans 17 residues. The CDR3 DNA sequence: TGTGCCAGCAGCTTAGTCGGACAGGGCACCTCTGGAAACACCATATATTTT. Encoded protein: CASSLVGQGTSGNTIYF.

This clonotype has only a few counts. This chain connects TRBV4-1 to TRBJ2-3; 10 bases line up with TRBD2. In germline, CDR1 is MGHRA, CDR2 YSYEKL. The length of the CDR3 is 17 residues. Germline trimming cut 6 bases from V and 10 bases from J; bases unmatched to any gene: 19. CDR3 residues: CASRGEGSGRARGAQYF. The DNA of the CDR3 is TGCGCCAGCAGGGGTGAGGGGAGCGGGAGGGCCAGAGGCGCGCAGTATTTT.

This clonotype has just a few counts. The CDR3 DNA reads as TGTGCCATCAGTGATTTGGGACTAGGATACAATGAGCAGTTCTTC. Protein: CAISDLGLGYNEQFF. V is TRBV10-3 and J is TRBJ2-1, with 8 bases that match TRBD2. Unmatched junction bases numbered 5, after V lost 3 bases and J lost 4 bases. Germline CDR1 is ENHRY and CDR2 is SYGVKD. The CDR3 extends over 15 amino acids.

This clonotype was counted at least ten times. This chain uses TRBV28 with TRBJ2-2; 8 positions match TRBD2. The CDR3 sequence is 14 residues long. Trimming took 5 bases from V and 5 from J; bases not matched to a gene: 4. CDR1 MDHEN and CDR2 SYDVKM come from the germline V gene. The CDR3 is CASSPPGGTGELFF. CDR3 DNA: TGTGCCAGCAGTCCTCCGGGGGGGACCGGGGAGCTGTTTTTT.

In regard to this clonotype: A much larger clone lies a single base off, so this may be a read error. The gene calls are TRBV7-8 and TRBJ1-4; maybe TRBD1 (6 bases). Looked up from germline, CDR1 is SGHVS and CDR2 is FQNEAQ. V lost 1 base and J 8 bases, leaving 14 bases between the germline ends. The CDR3 covers 15 residues. The CDR3 region is CASSLDRVDGEKLFF. DNA for the CDR3: TGTGCCAGCAGCTTAGACAGGGTTGATGGGGAAAAACTGTTTTTT.

The rearrangement uses TRBV25-1 and TRBJ1-2; D remains ambiguous. In germline, CDR1 is MGHDK, CDR2 SYGVNS. The CDR3 totals 12 residues. V lost 1 base, J lost 0 bases, and 0 bases lay in between. This CDR3 reads CASSESNYGYTF. The CDR3 region has the DNA TGTGCCAGCAGTGAATCTAACTATGGCTACACCTTC.

The chain employs TRBV6-4 and TRBJ1-5, with D possibly matching TRBD1 (6 bases). The CDR3 length is 15 residues. CDR1 and CDR2 from the germline V gene are MRHNA and SNTAGT. The ends were cut back, 8 bases at V and 1 base at J, with 15 bases in the middle. The CDR3 loop reads CASDPLDSSNQPQHF. The CDR3 bases are TGTGCCAGCGATCCTTTGGACAGCAGCAATCAGCCCCAGCATTTT.

The rearrangement uses TRBV6-6 and TRBJ2-5; no definite D call. This CDR3 is 10 amino acids long. CDR1 is MNHNY and CDR2 is SVGAGI in the germline V gene (reference sequence). Between the trimmed V and J ends, which lost 8 bases and 2 bases, there was a span of 3 bases. CDR3 nucleotides: TGTGCCAGCCAACAAGAGACCCAGTACTTC. Protein: CASQQETQYF.

This chain links TRBV20-1 with TRBJ2-5; a weak D match, TRBD2 (5 bases). The CDR3 totals 17 residues. The ends were cut back, 6 bases at V and 5 bases at J, with 28 bases in the middle. Germline CDR1 is DFQATT and CDR2 is SNEGSKA (reference sequence). The chain's CDR3 is CSARDALAPFGVETQYF. CDR3 bases: TGCAGTGCACGCGACGCGCTAGCCCCTTTTGGGGTGGAGACCCAGTACTTC.

In this sample, this clonotype turned up a few times. V and J are TRBV19 and TRBJ1-5; no definite D call. With 8 bases removed from V and 3 bases from J, the gap between germline ends came to 14 bases. Germline V gene lookup returns CDR1 LNHDA and CDR2 SQIVND (reference sequence). The CDR3 extends over 14 amino acids. The CDR3 coding sequence is TGTGCCAGTTCCTCAGCTGGTTCCAATCAGCCCCAGCATTTT. This sequence encodes CASSSAGSNQPQHF.

This clonotype was counted many times. The rearrangement joins TRBV7-2 to TRBJ2-1; 9 bases map to TRBD2. This CDR3 has 15 amino acids. The germline V gene has CDR1 SGHTA and CDR2 FQGNSA. Trimming removed 1 base from V and 4 bases from J; junction bases left unmatched: 2. As DNA, the CDR3 is TGTGCCAGCAGCTTAGTGACTAGCGGATACAATGAGCAGTTCTTC. Protein: CASSLVTSGYNEQFF.

This clonotype appeared a few times. The V and J genes are TRBV12-3 or TRBV12-4 and TRBJ2-2; no definite D call. V gave up 7 bases and J gave up 7 bases, with 16 bases separating them. CDR3 length equals 14 residues. The chain's CDR3 is CASKIRTAVGELFF. CDR3 DNA sequence: TGTGCCAGCAAGATAAGGACGGCGGTCGGGGAGCTGTTTTTT.

This clonotype was detected ten times or more. The chain is built from TRBV7-2 and TRBJ1-6, with 9 bases aligning to TRBD1. CDR1 is SGHTA and CDR2 is FQGNSA in the germline V gene. CDR3 length: 15 amino acids. V gave up 7 bases and J gave up 9 bases; unmatched junction bases: 10. The CDR3 spells CASTIQDRGFSPLHF. CDR3 bases: TGTGCCAGCACCATCCAGGACAGGGGATTTTCACCCCTCCACTTT.

This clonotype was recorded at least ten times. The chain carries TRBV7-2 and TRBJ1-2; perhaps TRBD1 as D (6 bases). This CDR3 region has 14 residues. Looked up from germline, CDR1 is SGHTA and CDR2 is FQGNSA. Trimming took 6 bases from V and 8 from J, leaving 19 bases between them. The CDR3 DNA reads TGTGCCAGCAGATTCATACGGGGGGCAGGAGGCTACACCTTC. Translation gives CASRFIRGAGGYTF.

V gene TRBV5-4 combines with J gene TRBJ2-1; 11 positions match TRBD2. The CDR3 extends over 16 amino acids. CDR1 is SGHNT, CDR2 YYREEE, per germline (reference sequence). J was trimmed by 5 bases and V by 3 bases; bases with no gene match: 7. CDR3 amino acids: CASSWTGLAADNEQFF. The CDR3 nucleotides are TGTGCCAGCAGCTGGACGGGACTAGCGGCAGACAATGAGCAGTTCTTC.

This clonotype was seen a handful of times. This sequence joins TRBV27 and TRBJ2-1; D not certain. Germline CDR1 is MNHEY and CDR2 is SMNVEV (reference sequence). The ends were cut back, 6 bases at V and 0 bases at J, with 12 bases in the middle. The CDR3 length is 15 residues. CDR3 in amino acids: CASSLGVLSYNEQFF. DNA of the CDR3: TGTGCCAGCAGCCTAGGAGTACTCTCCTACAATGAGCAGTTCTTC.

The chain employs TRBV15 and TRBJ2-5, with 10 bases that match TRBD1. This CDR3 comprises 16 residues. Trimming removed 0 bases from V and 1 base from J; junction bases left unmatched: 2. CDR1 is LNHNV and CDR2 is YYDKDF in the germline V gene (reference sequence). CDR3: CATSRDRTGGQETQYF. The CDR3 DNA sequence: TGTGCCACCAGCAGAGACCGGACAGGGGGCCAAGAGACCCAGTACTTC.

A few counts support this clonotype. The CDR3 spells CASSPQGGRSTDTQYF. CDR3 bases: TGTGCCAGCAGTCCCCAAGGAGGAAGAAGCACAGATACGCAGTATTTT. V is TRBV6-5 and J is TRBJ2-3; D possibly corresponds to TRBD2 (5 bases). The CDR3 sequence is 16 residues long. CDR1 and CDR2 from the germline V gene are MNHEY and SVGAGI. V lost 5 bases, J lost 0 bases, and 15 bases lay in between.

The gene calls are TRBV3-1 and TRBJ2-7; 8 nucleotides line up with TRBD2. V was clipped by 3 bases and J by 3 bases; unmatched bases: 1. Germline assignment: CDR1 LGHDT and CDR2 YNNKEL (reference sequence). CDR3 length: 13 residues. CDR3 loop: CASSQREDYEQYV. The CDR3 DNA follows: TGTGCCAGCAGCCAGCGGGAGGACTACGAGCAGTACGTC.

The sample holds one count of this clonotype. This chain connects TRBV25-1 to TRBJ1-4; D is ambiguous. CDR1 is MGHDK and CDR2 is SYGVNS in the germline V gene. The CDR3 runs to 16 residues. V shed 1 base and J shed 3 bases, with 12 bases lying between them. CDR3 bases: TGTGCCAGCAGTGAATTTTATCACAGCTCTAATGAAAAACTGTTTTTT. Encoded protein: CASSEFYHSSNEKLFF.

Many counts were recorded for this clonotype. The rearrangement uses TRBV7-2 and TRBJ2-3; the match to TRBD2 covers 7 bases. The CDR3 sequence is 14 residues long. Germline CDR1 SGHTA, CDR2 FQGNSA. V trimming: 5 bases; J trimming: 1 base; junction bases outside the gene matches: 3. The DNA of the CDR3 is TGTGCCAGCAGCCCTACTAGCGGCACAGATACGCAGTATTTT. Its translation: CASSPTSGTDTQYF.

This chain uses TRBV5-6 with TRBJ2-1; D call uncertain. CDR1 and CDR2 from the germline V gene are SGHDT and YYEEEE. Trimming stripped 0 bases from V and 4 bases from J, with 11 bases between. This CDR3 has 15 residues. This chain's CDR3 is CASSLGRRDYNEQFF. CDR3 DNA: TGTGCCAGCAGCTTGGGTCGCAGAGATTACAATGAGCAGTTCTTC.

The V gene is TRBV6-2 or TRBV6-3, the J gene TRBJ1-1, with D possibly matching TRBD1 (5 bases). CDR3 size: 12 residues. In germline, CDR1 is MNHEY, CDR2 SVGEGT. V was pared by 9 bases and J by 1 base, with 9 bases between. DNA of the CDR3: TGTGCCAGTAAGGGGAGGAACACTGAAGCTTTCTTT. This sequence encodes CASKGRNTEAFF.

The CDR3 nucleotides read TGTGCCAGTAGTCCATGGACAGGGCTCCCTGAAGCTTTCTTT. Protein product: CASSPWTGLPEAFF. V gene TRBV19 combines with J gene TRBJ1-1; 8 bases line up with TRBD1. This CDR3 spans 14 amino acids. J lost 6 bases, V lost 5 bases, and 8 bases had no gene match. Germline loops: CDR1 LNHDA, CDR2 SQIVND (reference sequence). Filled out from reference TRBV19 and TRBJ1-1, the complete variable domain reads DGGITQSPKYLFRKEGQNVTLSCEQNLNHDAMYWYRQDPGQGLRLIYYSQIVNDFQKGDIAEGYSVSREKKESFPLTVTSAQKNPTAFYLCASSPWTGLPEAFFGQGTRLTVV.